The TCR beta chain described here comes from a study of blood T cell repertoires in COVID-19. The overall study: COVID-19 samples from acute and convalescent phases originated in the United States, Italy and Spain. Nucleic acid was either cDNA or gDNA, and it came from T cells, B-cell-depleted T cells, or PBMCs.

Under the authors' procedure: Amplification of reference gene primers provided the estimated nucleated cell counts. Some clones are missing from TCRdb's copy, which holds only in-frame ones; the method was immunoSEQ multiplex PCR. V, J and clone size reflect that table, while D and trimming were determined from the DNA. Among about 210,000 clones listed, about 90% were seen once. The CDR3 covers 15 residues. Germline CDR1 reads SQVTM; CDR2 reads ANQGSEA. Concerning this clone itself: Sequence at one end of the junction differs from germline and may be a read error.

The TCR comes from a man aged 18 to 30 with active or convalescent COVID-19. Sequencing used peripheral blood. The rearrangement uses TRBV29-1 and TRBJ2-7; possibly TRBD2 for D (7 bases). CDR3 nucleotide sequence: TGCAGCGTTGAAAGGGGGGGCAAAGGCTCCTCCGAGCAGTACTTC. Protein sequence: CSVERGGKGSSEQYF.